This TCR beta chain originates from a study of cytomegalovirus exposure and HLA in healthy donors. The sample holds a few counts of this clone. What it recognizes is unknown. Generated by immunoSEQ multiplex PCR, the TCRdb table keeps only in-frame clones and is missing some. The table records fewer than 60,000 clones, about 88% of them present only once. Separation from the roughly 680-subject first cohort characterized the roughly 120-subject validation cohort, to which the donors belonged. Study-wide results and caveats: It was found in a later analysis that first-cohort TCR clusters tended to co-occur in the 120 validation repertoires. Three CMV-associated chains were confirmed in vitro to be specific for CMV antigens.

The clonotype comes from a woman between 18 and 30 years old in good health and CMV-seronegative. The sample comprised PBMCs.

The CDR3 nucleotides read TGTGCCATCCGGGACAGTAATGAAAAACTGTTTTTT. This encodes CAIRDSNEKLFF. The chain has TRBV10-3 and TRBJ1-4; 7 nucleotides align to TRBD1. Germline V gives CDR1 ENHRY, CDR2 SYGVKD. V shed 8 bases and J 4 bases; nucleotides not matched to a gene: 1. The CDR3 contains 12 residues.